This T cell receptor beta chain was obtained from a study of blood T cell repertoires in COVID-19. About the study: Researchers got acute and convalescent COVID-19 samples from the United States, Italy and Spain.

This CDR3 is built from 15 residues. V dropped 4 bases and J dropped 3; count of bases not matched to a gene: 10. Germline CDR1 reads SGDLS; CDR2 reads YYNGEE. Profiling relied on immunoSEQ multiplex PCR, and the TCRdb table lists in-frame clones only, not all of them. The sample lists over 65,000 clones, just over 85% occurring once. Material: peripheral blood. The chain couples TRBV9 to TRBJ2-7, with 7 bases identical to TRBD1. The receptor's source is a man younger than 40 with acute or convalescent COVID-19. DNA for the CDR3: TGTGCCAGCAGCCTAACTGACAGGGCCGACTACGAGCAGTACTTC. It yields the protein CASSLTDRADYEQYF.